This TCR beta chain was recorded in a study of response to subunit inactivated influenza vaccine. Whole-study results and caveats: The authors suggested that few new T cells are recruited per seasonal influenza vaccination.

As to this clonotype: Its antigen is as yet unknown.

TCRdb re-derived calls from the RT-PCR reads in MiXCR, one entry per CDR3 protein. The table lists 710,000 or so distinct CDR3 sequences, 15% to 18% of them singletons, with under 14% in the top ten. Trimming removed 3 bases from V and 4 bases from J, with 8 bases in between. The germline gives CDR1 MDHEN, CDR2 SYDVKM. The CDR3 loop spans 13 amino acids. The rearrangement links TRBV28 to TRBJ2-3; D is unresolved. The origin of this receptor is a man aged 45-60 years who received an inactivated influenza vaccine. Material: PBMCs from blood, obtained approximately 12 days after vaccination. CDR3 protein: CASSLANSDTQYF. The CDR3 nucleotides are TGTGCCAGCAGTTTGGCTAATTCAGATACGCAGTATTTT.